The 8 T cell receptor beta chains given below trace back to one sample, sequenced in a study of blood T cell repertoires in COVID-19. Method: immunoSEQ multiplex PCR; TCRdb's copy keeps in-frame clones and lacks some. Of some 70,000 clones listed, roughly 79% are singletons. Material for sequencing was peripheral blood. All receptors come from a woman aged 60 to 75 with acute or convalescent COVID-19.

J is TRBJ2-7 and V is TRBV5-6, with TRBD1 identical over 7 bases. The CDR3 runs to 16 residues. V was clipped by 2 bases and J by 0 bases; unmatched bases: 8. Germline-derived CDR1 and CDR2 are SGHDT and YYEEEE. The CDR3 coding sequence is TGTGCCAGCAGCTTAAACGGGCAGGGGGTCTCCTACGAGCAGTACTTC. Translation: CASSLNGQGVSYEQYF.

The chain uses TRBV4-2 and TRBJ2-5, with TRBD2 matching 13 bases. CDR1 LGHNA and CDR2 YNFKEQ come from the germline V gene. The CDR3 runs to 15 residues. Losses at the gene ends were 4 bases for V and 4 bases for J; bases not matched to a gene: 3. The CDR3, as DNA: TGTGCCAGCAGCCCGGGACTAGCGGGGAGAGAGACCCAGTACTTC. The encoded protein is CASSPGLAGRETQYF.

This clone was detected only a few times. The chain is built from TRBV7-9 and TRBJ1-1; maybe TRBD1 (5 bases). This CDR3 region has 12 residues. The V gene's germline CDR1 is SEHNR and CDR2 FQNEAQ (reference sequence). V was shortened by 6 bases and J by 6 bases, with 11 bases between the two germline ends. CDR3 in amino acids: CASSKQAAEAFF. The CDR3 DNA follows: TGTGCCAGCAGTAAACAGGCGGCTGAAGCTTTCTTT. Together with reference TRBV7-9 and TRBJ1-1, the CDR3 gives the full variable domain: DTGVSQNPRHKITKRGQNVTFRCDPISEHNRLYWYRQTLGQGPEFLTYFQNEAQLEKSRLLSDRFSAERPKGSFSTLEIQRTEQGDSAMYLCASSKQAAEAFFGQGTRLTVV.

The genes are TRBV5-1 and TRBJ2-3; weak D call: TRBD2 (5 bases). Germline V gene data show CDR1 as SGHRS and CDR2 as YFSETQ. The V end lost 4 bases, the J end lost 1 base, and 19 bases lay between the germline ends. CDR3 length: 17 residues. CDR3 protein: CASSHLLRAGGTDTQYF. The CDR3 DNA follows: TGCGCCAGCAGCCACCTCCTAAGGGCGGGTGGCACAGATACGCAGTATTTT.

The chain links TRBV3-1 (or the pseudogene TRBV3-2) to TRBJ1-1; weak D call: TRBD1 (5 bases). V lost 0 bases and J 8 bases, leaving 13 bases between the germline ends. Germline CDR1 is LGHDT and CDR2 is YNNKEL (reference sequence). The CDR3 sequence is 14 residues long. CDR3 in DNA: TGTGCCAGCAGCCAAGAAATAATGACAGCAGAAGCTTTCTTT. This translates into CASSQEIMTAEAFF.

The rearrangement uses TRBV6-6 and TRBJ1-2; a weak D match, TRBD1 (5 bases). From germline, CDR1 is MNHNY and CDR2 SVGAGI (reference sequence). The CDR3 contains 15 residues. Trimming pared 2 bases from V and 6 bases from J, leaving 16 bases between. The CDR3 coding sequence is TGTGCCAGCAGTTACAGGGCAGGGATGAAGGATGGCTACACCTTC. It is translated as CASSYRAGMKDGYTF.

The chain combines TRBV27 with TRBJ1-2; D remains unclear. CDR1 is MNHEY and CDR2 is SMNVEV in the germline V gene (reference sequence). The CDR3 extends over 13 amino acids. V gave up 2 bases and J gave up 1 base, with 5 bases separating them. The CDR3 loop is CASSLGLNYGYTF. In nucleotides, the CDR3 is TGTGCCAGCAGTTTAGGGCTTAACTATGGCTACACCTTC.

J is TRBJ1-2 and V is TRBV5-1; TRBD1 matches at 8 bases. The V gene's germline CDR1 is SGHRS and CDR2 YFSETQ. This CDR3 comprises 16 residues. V lost 2 bases to trimming and J lost 9 bases; unmatched junction nucleotides: 15. The chain's CDR3 is CASSFLPSDRVRSYTF. Written as DNA, the CDR3 is TGCGCCAGCAGCTTCTTACCTTCGGACAGGGTAAGAAGCTACACCTTC. Combining the CDR3 with reference TRBV5-1 and TRBJ1-2 gives the whole variable domain KAGVTQTPRYLIKTRGQQVTLSCSPISGHRSVSWYQQTPGQGLQFLFEYFSETQRNKGNFPGRFSGRQFSNSRSEMNVSTLELGDSALYLCASSFLPSDRVRSYTFGSGTRLTVV.